The 26 T cell receptor beta chains in this list originate from one sample, sequenced in a study of beta chain features in type 1 diabetes. Broader study findings: In all four CD4+ subsets, TCRB CDR3 length was significantly, moderately reduced in type 1 diabetes.

For these TCRs, the target antigens are not known. Expressed TCRB transcripts were sequenced because the entire RNA isolate underwent reverse transcription. Clones were sequenced by immunoSEQ multiplex PCR, and TCRdb holds only the in-frame ones, with some missing. The data contain about 280,000 clones, approximately 15% of them singletons. Sample: naive CD4+ T cells from blood. The receptors shown here come from a man aged 18 to 35 with type 1 diabetes.

The sample holds a few counts of this clone. The chain joins TRBV18 to TRBJ1-2, with D uncertain. V was shortened by 3 bases and J by 5 bases, with 13 bases between the two germline ends. This CDR3 spans 14 amino acids. Germline CDR1 reads KGHSH; CDR2 reads LQKENI. CDR3: CASSPRSDSYGYTF. In DNA, the CDR3 is TGTGCCAGCTCACCCCGATCAGACTCATATGGCTACACCTTC.

This clone was observed a handful of times. V is TRBV7-2 and J is TRBJ2-1; D gene ambiguous. Germline V CDR1 and CDR2: SGHTA, FQGNSA. Trimming left V 2 bases short and J 3 bases short, with 8 bases between. The CDR3 length is 14 residues. The CDR3 DNA reads TGTGCCAGCAGCTTACTAGGTGACTACAATGAGCAGTTCTTC. Translation gives CASSLLGDYNEQFF.

This chain links TRBV28 with TRBJ1-1; 7 nucleotides agree with TRBD1. The V and J ends lost 7 bases and 3 bases, in that order; junction bases with no gene match: 8. CDR1 is MDHEN, CDR2 SYDVKM, per germline. This CDR3 has 14 residues. The CDR3 bases are TGTGCCAGCACCCTTCCACAGGGGTACACTGAAGCTTTCTTT. This translates into CASTLPQGYTEAFF.

This sequence joins TRBV6-6 and TRBJ2-7; TRBD2 matches at 8 bases. Germline lookup yields CDR1 MNHNY and CDR2 SVGAGI (reference sequence). This CDR3 region has 12 residues. With V trimmed by 4 bases and J by 6 bases, 2 bases remained unmatched. The CDR3 DNA follows: TGTGCCAGCAGTTTCGGACTAGCCGAGCAGTACTTC. Encoded protein: CASSFGLAEQYF.

This sequence joins TRBV5-1 and TRBJ2-1, with no clear D. The V end lost 0 bases, the J end lost 4 bases, and 8 bases lay between the germline ends. The length of the CDR3 is 14 residues. Looked up from germline, CDR1 is SGHRS and CDR2 is YFSETQ. The CDR3 loop reads CASSLGGMYNEQFF. The DNA for the CDR3 is TGCGCCAGCAGCTTGGGAGGAATGTACAATGAGCAGTTCTTC.

The chain combines TRBV9 with TRBJ2-3; 9 nucleotides agree with TRBD2. Trimming removed 3 bases from V and 5 bases from J; junction bases left unmatched: 13. CDR1 and CDR2 (germline): SGDLS, YYNGEE. The CDR3 is 17 residues long. In nucleotides, the CDR3 is TGTGCCAGCAGCGCACCTAGCGGGGATTCCCGGGTAGATACGCAGTATTTT. It yields the protein CASSAPSGDSRVDTQYF.

This sequence joins TRBV4-3 and TRBJ2-1, with TRBD1 identical over 8 bases. In germline, CDR1 is LGHNA, CDR2 YSLEER. The CDR3 length is 19 residues. V lost 2 bases and J lost 2; bases outside the gene matches: 14. In DNA, the CDR3 is TGCGCCAGCAGCCAATATGGGACAGGCTTGATAGTCACCTACAATGAGCAGTTCTTC. Its protein is CASSQYGTGLIVTYNEQFF.

Only a few counts were recorded for this clone. Written as DNA, the CDR3 is TGTGCCAGCAGCCCCCCCGGGACAGGGGGCTCCGAGCAGTTCTTC. As protein: CASSPPGTGGSEQFF. The chain couples TRBV14 to TRBJ2-1; 12 positions match TRBD1. The CDR3 loop spans 15 amino acids. Germline-derived CDR1 and CDR2 are SGHDN and FVKESK. With V trimmed by 4 bases and J by 10 bases, 8 bases remained unmatched. The entire variable domain, with the rest obtained from reference TRBV14 and TRBJ2-1, is as follows: EAGVTQFPSHSVIEKGQTVTLRCDPISGHDNLYWYRRVMGKEIKFLLHFVKESKQDESGMPNNRFLAERTGGTYSTLKVQPAELEDSGVYFCASSPPGTGGSEQFFGPGTRLTVL.

This clone has more than one count but fewer than ten. The V gene is TRBV5-4, the J gene TRBJ2-2; possibly TRBD2 for D (6 bases). This CDR3 region has 15 residues. Trimming left V 6 bases short and J 4 bases short, with 16 bases between. Germline V gene data show CDR1 as SGHNT and CDR2 as YYREEE (reference sequence). In DNA, the CDR3 is TGTGCCAGCACCTCCGGGGGACTCCGCACCGGGGAGCTGTTTTTT. It translates to CASTSGGLRTGELFF.

This clone was detected a few times. In DNA, the CDR3 is TGTGCCAGCAGCTTAGGAGGTGGGGCCAACGTCCTGACTTTC. Translated, it gives CASSLGGGANVLTF. The chain joins TRBV7-2 to TRBJ2-6, with D unresolved. The CDR3 loop spans 14 amino acids. V lost 1 base and J 3 bases, leaving 4 bases between the germline ends. Per the germline V gene, CDR1 is SGHTA and CDR2 is FQGNSA.

This chain links TRBV5-4 with TRBJ1-5, with 10 bases identical to TRBD1. The V gene's germline CDR1 is SGHNT and CDR2 YYREEE (reference sequence). There are 17 residues in the CDR3. The J segment lost 2 bases and the V segment lost 3 bases, leaving 8 bases of the junction unmatched. CDR3 DNA sequence: TGTGCCAGCAGCTGCCGGGACAGGGGAGAATGCAATCAGCCCCAGCATTTT. This codes for CASSCRDRGECNQPQHF.

V gene TRBV6-1 combines with J gene TRBJ2-1; 7 nucleotides line up with TRBD2. V lost 6 bases to trimming and J lost 6 bases; unmatched junction nucleotides: 11. The CDR3 length is 15 residues. The germline gives CDR1 MNHNS, CDR2 SASEGT. The CDR3 spells CASRPTSSLGNEQFF. As DNA, the CDR3 is TGTGCCAGCAGGCCGACTAGCTCATTGGGCAATGAGCAGTTCTTC.

About this clone: The same CDR3 is also encoded by other DNA sequences in this sample. The V and J genes are TRBV28 and TRBJ2-7; tentative D call: TRBD1 (6 bases). The CDR3 runs to 13 residues. Germline assignment: CDR1 MDHEN and CDR2 SYDVKM. V was pared by 5 bases and J by 4 bases, with 12 bases between. CDR3 sequence: CASSLQGSYEQYF. The CDR3 DNA is TGTGCCAGCAGTCTACAGGGATCGTACGAGCAGTACTTC.

J is TRBJ2-5 and V is TRBV30, with D tentatively TRBD1 (5 bases). The better agreement between TRBJ2-7 and the DNA end casts doubt on the J call. Germline lookup yields CDR1 GTSNPN and CDR2 SVGIG (reference sequence). CDR3 length equals 16 residues. In nucleotides, the CDR3 is TGTGCCTGGAGTGCCCCGTTTGGGGCGAATCCCTACGAGCAGTACTTC. Residues: CAWSAPFGANPYEQYF.

The chain carries TRBV4-2 and TRBJ2-7; the match to TRBD2 covers 8 bases. CDR3 size: 17 residues. V was pared by 2 bases and J by 3 bases, with 12 bases of the junction left unmatched. The germline CDR1 and CDR2 sequences are LGHNA and YNFKEQ. CDR3: CASSQKVPGLVGYEQYF. CDR3 nucleotide sequence: TGTGCCAGCAGCCAAAAAGTCCCGGGACTAGTGGGCTACGAGCAGTACTTC.

The chain joins TRBV7-6 to TRBJ1-1; D is perhaps TRBD1 (6 bases). CDR3 length: 15 residues. CDR1 and CDR2 from the germline V gene are SGHVS and FNYEAQ. V was cut by 0 bases and J by 0 bases, with 8 bases left in between. This CDR3 is CASSLADRMNTEAFF. CDR3 nucleotide sequence: TGTGCCAGCAGCTTAGCGGACAGAATGAACACTGAAGCTTTCTTT.

The rearrangement uses TRBV11-2 and TRBJ2-1; D perhaps matches TRBD2 (5 bases). Germline values: CDR1 SGHAT, CDR2 FQNNGV. V was trimmed by 6 bases and J by 8 bases, leaving 14 bases between them. The CDR3 sequence is 13 residues long. The CDR3 here is CASRKLGSHEQFF. For the CDR3, the DNA is TGTGCCAGCAGGAAACTAGGATCCCATGAGCAGTTCTTC.

The rearrangement links TRBV5-1 to TRBJ2-7; TRBD1 agrees at 9 bases. This CDR3 region has 14 residues. J was trimmed by 6 bases and V by 5 bases; bases with no gene match: 9. Germline CDR1 SGHRS, CDR2 YFSETQ. This CDR3 is CASSTGTGSPEQYF. In nucleotides, the CDR3 is TGCGCCAGCAGTACCGGGACAGGGAGCCCCGAGCAGTACTTC.

In its sample, this clone was seen a few times. This chain links TRBV30 with TRBJ2-2, with D possibly TRBD2 on 6 matching bases. The V gene's germline CDR1 is GTSNPN and CDR2 SVGIG (reference sequence). Trimming removed 5 bases from V and 5 bases from J, with 21 bases in between. The CDR3 sequence is 16 residues long. The chain's CDR3 is CAWAPWEAGATGELFF. CDR3 nucleotide sequence: TGTGCCTGGGCCCCCTGGGAAGCGGGTGCAACCGGGGAGCTGTTTTTT.

Concerning this clone: The same CDR3 also results from other DNA sequences found in this sample. The rearrangement joins TRBV11-2 to TRBJ2-5; D unclear. Germline V gene lookup returns CDR1 SGHAT and CDR2 FQNNGV. The CDR3 sequence is 13 residues long. V was shortened by 1 base and J by 2 bases, with 5 bases between the two germline ends. This chain's CDR3 is CASSLGPQETQYF. CDR3 nucleotide sequence: TGTGCCAGCAGCTTAGGGCCTCAAGAGACCCAGTACTTC.

This chain connects TRBV11-2 to TRBJ2-1, with 9 bases lining up with TRBD2. Germline lookup yields CDR1 SGHAT and CDR2 FQNNGV. V dropped 5 bases and J dropped 5; count of bases not matched to a gene: 7. This CDR3 spans 15 amino acids. The CDR3 here is CASSAGTSPHNEQFF. DNA of the CDR3: TGTGCCAGCAGCGCCGGGACTAGCCCCCACAATGAGCAGTTCTTC.

In regard to this clone: The sample has other DNA sequences that encode this CDR3 too. The chain employs TRBV5-1 and TRBJ2-5; 10 bases fit TRBD1. The V segment lost 0 bases and the J segment 1 base; nucleotides outside the gene matches: 0. CDR3 length equals 15 residues. Per the germline V gene, CDR1 is SGHRS and CDR2 is YFSETQ. CDR3 bases: TGCGCCAGCAGCTTGGGGACAGGGGGCCAAGAGACCCAGTACTTC. Encoded protein: CASSLGTGGQETQYF.

This clone was counted a few times. The sample holds other DNA sequences that translate to the same CDR3. J is TRBJ2-3 and V is TRBV7-2; 11 nucleotides align to TRBD2. Losses at the gene ends were 3 bases for V and 3 bases for J; bases not matched to a gene: 2. CDR1 is SGHTA and CDR2 is FQGNSA in the germline V gene. The CDR3 has 15 residues. This CDR3 reads CASSFRLAGTDTQYF. CDR3 nucleotide sequence: TGTGCCAGCAGCTTCCGACTAGCGGGGACAGATACGCAGTATTTT.

V is TRBV9 and J is TRBJ2-2, with unresolved D. The CDR3 sequence is 16 residues long. The germline CDR1 and CDR2 sequences are SGDLS and YYNGEE. V shed 0 bases and J shed 0 bases, with 9 bases lying between them. This chain's CDR3 is CASSVGSSPNTGELFF. CDR3 nucleotide sequence: TGTGCCAGCAGCGTAGGTAGTAGCCCGAACACCGGGGAGCTGTTTTTT.

This clone was found a few times. This chain joins TRBV25-1 and TRBJ2-3; weak D call: TRBD2 (5 bases). Trimming removed 5 bases from V and 7 bases from J, with 13 bases in between. The CDR3 length is 13 residues. CDR1 MGHDK and CDR2 SYGVNS come from the germline V gene. CDR3: CASSRGQENTQYF. Written as DNA, the CDR3 is TGTGCCAGCAGTCGGGGTCAGGAAAATACGCAGTATTTT. The full variable domain, its missing parts supplied by reference TRBV25-1 and TRBJ2-3, is EADIYQTPRYLVIGTGKKITLECSQTMGHDKMYWYQQDPGMELHLIHYSYGVNSTEKGDLSSESTVSRIRTEHFPLTLESARPSHTSQYLCASSRGQENTQYFGPGTRLTVL.

This clone was seen a handful of times. V usage is TRBV12-5 and J usage is TRBJ2-7, with TRBD1 matching over 7 bases. The CDR3 consists of 14 residues. V was pared by 6 bases and J by 2 bases, with 7 bases of the junction left unmatched. CDR1 is LGHNT and CDR2 is FRNRAP in the germline V gene. CDR3 region: CASGVGTATYEQYF. For the CDR3, the DNA is TGTGCTAGTGGGGTGGGGACAGCCACCTACGAGCAGTACTTC.